The 21 T cell receptor beta chains reported below all come from one sample, sequenced in a study of PD-1 blockade in classical Hodgkin lymphoma. Each patient relapsed following autologous stem cell transplantation, and prior brentuximab vedotin exposure differed. The authors purified CD4+ T cells from thawed PBMCs by magnetic negative selection. Generated by immunoSEQ multiplex PCR, the TCRdb table keeps only in-frame clones and is missing some. Here the sample spans thousands of clones, just under 80% being singletons. Material: CD4+ T cells from blood, obtained at baseline. The receptor source for this set is a human donor with classical Hodgkin lymphoma.

This chain joins TRBV5-1 and TRBJ2-7; 8 bases map to TRBD1. V dropped 3 bases and J dropped 3; count of bases not matched to a gene: 5. The CDR3 sequence is 14 residues long. CDR1 is SGHRS, CDR2 YFSETQ, per germline. CDR3 nucleotide sequence: TGCGCCAGCAGCTCCCTAGGGACAGGCTACGAGCAGTACTTC. Its translation is CASSSLGTGYEQYF.

This clone occurred a few times. The chain carries TRBV15 and TRBJ2-1; D unclear. Germline V gene lookup returns CDR1 LNHNV and CDR2 YYDKDF (reference sequence). Trimming shortened V by 2 bases and J by 10 bases, and 12 bases separated the two germline ends. The CDR3 covers 13 residues. The DNA of the CDR3 is TGTGCCACCAGCAGAAGTGCCAATCAAGAGCAGTTCTTC. This translates into CATSRSANQEQFF. Together with reference TRBV15 and TRBJ2-1, the CDR3 gives the full variable domain: DAMVIQNPRYQVTQFGKPVTLSCSQTLNHNVMYWYQQKSSQAPKLLFHYYDKDFNNEADTPDNFQSRRPNTSFCFLDIRSPGLGDTAMYLCATSRSANQEQFFGPGTRLTVL.

The chain couples TRBV29-1 to TRBJ2-5; 9 bases map to TRBD1. The CDR3 length is 12 residues. From germline, CDR1 is SQVTM and CDR2 ANQGSEA. The junction had 5 bases not matched to a gene; V was cut back by 7 bases and J by 5 bases. This chain's CDR3 is CSGQGVGETQYF. CDR3 DNA sequence: TGCAGCGGACAGGGGGTGGGGGAGACCCAGTACTTC. The variable domain in full, completed from reference TRBV29-1 and TRBJ2-5, reads SAVISQKPSRDICQRGTSLTIQCQVDSQVTMMFWYRQQPGQSLTLIATANQGSEATYESGFVIDKFPISRPNLTFSTLTVSNMSPEDSSIYLCSGQGVGETQYFGPGTRLLVL.

The chain links TRBV29-1 to TRBJ2-5, with 10 bases that match TRBD1. The J call is doubtful: the DNA matches TRBJ2-7 better. Germline CDR1 is SQVTM and CDR2 is ANQGSEA. The CDR3 totals 16 residues. CDR3 DNA: TGCAGCGTTGAAGATCGGCGGGACAGGGGCTCCTACGAGCAGTACTTC. The encoded protein is CSVEDRRDRGSYEQYF.

V usage is TRBV11-2 and J usage is TRBJ2-1; 7 positions agree with TRBD1. CDR1 is SGHAT and CDR2 is FQNNGV in the germline V gene. Trimming at V came to 2 bases and at J to 8 bases, leaving 15 bases not matched to a gene. This CDR3 has 17 amino acids. CDR3 sequence (DNA): TGTGCCAGCAGCTTAACGGGCCCGGGACAGCCGTTTCATGAGCAGTTCTTC. It is translated as CASSLTGPGQPFHEQFF.

This chain links TRBV29-1 with TRBJ2-5; D may be TRBD1 or TRBD2 (5 bases each). This CDR3 region has 12 residues. V was clipped by 1 base and J by 5 bases, with 8 bases between them. The germline V gene encodes CDR1 SQVTM and CDR2 ANQGSEA. The CDR3, as DNA: TGCAGCGTTGAAGGGGGGTCGGAGACCCAGTACTTC. Residues: CSVEGGSETQYF.

V is TRBV25-1 and J is TRBJ2-2; the D is unclear. The CDR3 length is 12 residues. Germline V gives CDR1 MGHDK, CDR2 SYGVNS. The germline V and J ends were trimmed by 6 bases and 7 bases, with 9 bases remaining between them. As DNA, the CDR3 is TGTGCCAGCAGAAGTGGACGCGGGGAGCTGTTTTTT. This sequence encodes CASRSGRGELFF.

The rearrangement joins TRBV14 to TRBJ1-2; D gene unclear. Germline CDR1 and CDR2: SGHDN and FVKESK. This CDR3 contains 13 residues. With 0 bases removed from V and 7 bases from J, the gap between germline ends came to 9 bases. CDR3 amino acids: CASSQEIGGGYTF. Here the CDR3 DNA reads TGTGCCAGCAGCCAAGAAATCGGAGGTGGCTACACCTTC.

This sequence joins TRBV18 and TRBJ2-7, with a weak D call TRBD1 (6 bases). This CDR3 is 13 amino acids long. CDR1 KGHSH and CDR2 LQKENI come from the germline V gene. Trimming removed 11 bases at V and 3 bases at J, with 17 bases between. CDR3 in amino acids: CAASRTELYEQYF. The CDR3 coding sequence is TGTGCCGCCTCCCGGACAGAGCTCTACGAGCAGTACTTC. Based on the CDR3 plus reference TRBV18 and TRBJ2-7, the full variable domain is NAGVMQNPRHLVRRRGQEARLRCSPMKGHSHVYWYRQLPEEGLKFMVYLQKENIIDESGMPKERFSAEFPKEGPSILRIQQVVRGDSAAYFCAASRTELYEQYFGPGTRLTVT.

The genes are TRBV10-3 and TRBJ2-1, with D unresolved. The germline gives CDR1 ENHRY, CDR2 SYGVKD. Trimming left V 2 bases short and J 8 bases short, with 7 bases between. This CDR3 is 12 amino acids long. The CDR3 loop is CAISEVLDEQFF. The CDR3 coding sequence is TGTGCCATCAGTGAGGTGTTGGATGAGCAGTTCTTC.

This chain joins TRBV28 and TRBJ2-2, with 15 bases identical to TRBD2. CDR3 length: 18 residues. The germline gives CDR1 MDHEN, CDR2 SYDVKM. V gave up 5 bases and J gave up 1 base; unmatched junction bases: 5. CDR3 protein: CASSRWTSGRGNTGELFF. As DNA, the CDR3 is TGTGCCAGCAGTCGGTGGACTAGCGGGAGGGGGAACACCGGGGAGCTGTTTTTT.

The V call is TRBV11-2, the J call TRBJ2-2, with D perhaps being TRBD1 or TRBD2 (5 bases each). Trimming took 5 bases from V and 2 from J, leaving 15 bases between them. Germline V lookup: CDR1 SGHAT, CDR2 FQNNGV. This CDR3 has 16 residues. CDR3 amino acids: CASSIQGPSNTGELFF. DNA of the CDR3: TGTGCCAGCAGCATCCAGGGACCCTCCAACACCGGGGAGCTGTTTTTT.

J is TRBJ2-1 and V is TRBV6-1, with TRBD1 matching over 9 bases. The CDR3 extends over 15 amino acids. From germline, CDR1 is MNHNS and CDR2 SASEGT. V was clipped by 2 bases and J by 6 bases; unmatched bases: 5. CDR3 sequence reads: CASSEPGTGSNEQFF. In DNA, the CDR3 is TGTGCCAGCAGTGAACCTGGGACAGGGAGCAATGAGCAGTTCTTC.

V and J are TRBV18 and TRBJ2-3; TRBD1 matches 8 bases. CDR3 length equals 16 residues. The trim removed 6 bases at V and 5 bases at J, leaving 13 bases unmatched. Germline V gene lookup returns CDR1 KGHSH and CDR2 LQKENI. The DNA of the CDR3 is TGTGCCAGCTCCCGCCGGGACAGGACATTAGGAGATACGCAGTATTTT. Its protein product is CASSRRDRTLGDTQYF.

The V call is TRBV19, the J call TRBJ2-6; possible D gene TRBD2, 5 bases. Trimming left V 5 bases short and J 0 bases short, with 11 bases between. The CDR3 is 16 residues long. Germline V gene lookup returns CDR1 LNHDA and CDR2 SQIVND (reference sequence). CDR3 sequence (DNA): TGTGCCAGTAGTGCCGGACGGGACTCTGGGGCCAACGTCCTGACTTTC. This gives the protein CASSAGRDSGANVLTF.

The chain joins TRBV19 to TRBJ2-7, with 10 bases aligning to TRBD1. This CDR3 region has 15 residues. CDR1 and CDR2 from the germline V gene are LNHDA and SQIVND (reference sequence). Trimming at V came to 6 bases and at J to 2 bases, leaving 7 bases not matched to a gene. The CDR3 is CASRPTGTGAYEQYF. As DNA, the CDR3 is TGTGCCAGTAGACCCACCGGGACAGGGGCCTACGAGCAGTACTTC.

The chain is built from TRBV30 and TRBJ2-5; possibly TRBD1 for D (5 bases). The V end was cut by 0 bases, the J end by 1 base, with 6 bases between. This CDR3 is 13 amino acids long. Germline V gene data show CDR1 as GTSNPN and CDR2 as SVGIG (reference sequence). CDR3: CAWSVGVQETQYF. DNA for the CDR3: TGTGCCTGGAGTGTAGGGGTCCAAGAGACCCAGTACTTC.

The chain uses TRBV11-2 and TRBJ2-2; 11 nucleotides align to TRBD2. This CDR3 contains 17 residues. V gave up 5 bases and J gave up 2 bases; unmatched junction bases: 7. Germline V gene data show CDR1 as SGHAT and CDR2 as FQNNGV. Here the CDR3 DNA reads TGTGCCAGCAGCCCACGGGGACTAGCGGCTAACACCGGGGAGCTGTTTTTT. It specifies CASSPRGLAANTGELFF.

The chain uses TRBV9 and TRBJ2-3; tentatively, D is TRBD1 (5 bases). V shed 2 bases and J shed 4 bases, with 11 bases lying between them. This CDR3 contains 14 residues. Germline assignment: CDR1 SGDLS and CDR2 YYNGEE. The CDR3 DNA follows: TGTGCCAGCAGCGTGGGTCAGGGCCCAGATACGCAGTATTTT. It translates to CASSVGQGPDTQYF.

The chain links TRBV6-4 to TRBJ2-3; 10 positions agree with TRBD2. This CDR3 comprises 17 residues. Per germline, CDR1 MRHNA and CDR2 SNTAGT. The V gene end was trimmed by 6 bases and the J gene end by 0 bases; junction bases not matched to a gene: 9. The CDR3 DNA reads TGTGCCAGCAGAGAGATTGGGACTAGCGCGAGCACAGATACGCAGTATTTT. Its translation is CASREIGTSASTDTQYF.

The rearrangement joins TRBV18 to TRBJ1-1, with a possible D match to TRBD1 (5 bases). V was cut by 0 bases and J by 7 bases, with 12 bases left in between. Germline CDR1 KGHSH, CDR2 LQKENI. CDR3 length: 14 amino acids. CDR3 loop: CASSPPKKTVEAFF. The CDR3 DNA follows: TGTGCCAGCTCACCACCAAAAAAGACAGTTGAAGCTTTCTTT.